Listed below are T cell receptor beta chains from one sample, sequenced in a study of blood T cell repertoires in COVID-19. Method: immunoSEQ multiplex PCR; TCRdb's copy keeps in-frame clones and lacks some. The table has around 260,000 clones, roughly 90% seen once. The material sequenced was peripheral blood. These receptors originate from a woman between 40 and 55 years old who had recovered from COVID-19. Both conserved end residues are part of each CDR3. Each record gives: clone size, J gene, D gene, V gene, CDR3 protein, CDR3 DNA. The D gene is left open where the match is weak. Only some rows state a clone size, as once, few, many or a class for expanded clones.

-	TRBJ2-1	TRBD2	TRBV7-3	CASSYGTSGIYEQFF	TGTGCCAGCAGCTACGGGACTAGCGGGATTTATGAGCAGTTCTTC
-	TRBJ2-3	-	TRBV2	CASSTLAITDTQYF	TGTGCCAGCAGCACTCTAGCGATCACAGATACGCAGTATTTT
-	TRBJ2-5	-	TRBV6-5	CASSRARGVGETQYF	TGTGCCAGCAGTAGAGCCAGGGGTGTTGGAGAGACCCAGTACTTC
once	TRBJ2-2	-	TRBV7-7	CASSPHRARGAGELFF	TGTGCCAGCAGCCCCCACCGGGCTAGGGGTGCCGGGGAGCTGTTTTTT
-	TRBJ2-7	-	TRBV2	CASSELARVLGEQYF	TGTGCCAGCAGTGAACTAGCGAGGGTTTTAGGAGAGCAGTACTTC
-	TRBJ2-1	TRBD1	TRBV7-6	CASSSTDRGPLNEQFF	TGTGCCAGCAGCTCCACGGACAGGGGACCTCTCAATGAGCAGTTCTTC
-	TRBJ1-4	-	TRBV15	CATSRDAQGTNEKLFF	TGTGCCACCAGCAGAGACGCTCAGGGAACTAATGAAAAACTGTTTTTT
-	TRBJ2-7	TRBD2	TRBV4-1	CASSQDTSGRMNEQYF	TGCGCCAGCAGCCAGGATACTAGCGGGAGGATGAACGAGCAGTACTTC
-	TRBJ1-1	-	TRBV11-2	CASSLAEANTEAFF	TGTGCCAGCAGCTTAGCGGAGGCGAACACTGAAGCTTTCTTT
-	TRBJ1-6	-	TRBV30	CAWSWTESRSPLHF	TGTGCCTGGAGTTGGACAGAAAGTCGATCACCCCTCCACTTT
-	TRBJ2-1	TRBD2	TRBV6-1	CASSEELAGVIGNEQFF	TGTGCCAGCAGTGAAGAGCTAGCGGGAGTAATCGGCAATGAGCAGTTCTTC
-	TRBJ2-1	TRBD1	TRBV10-3	CASARQGGYNEQFF	TGTGCCAGCGCGAGACAGGGGGGCTACAATGAGCAGTTCTTC
-	TRBJ1-2	TRBD1	TRBV5-8	CASRGRTGQAGGNYGYTF	TGTGCCAGCAGGGGAAGGACAGGGCAGGCCGGCGGGAACTATGGCTACACCTTC
-	TRBJ2-1	-	TRBV3-1/TRBV3-2	CASSQSENNEQFF	TGTGCCAGCAGCCAGTCGGAGAACAATGAGCAGTTCTTC
-	TRBJ2-7	TRBD2	TRBV30	CAWSVGLAGGQVYEQYF	TGTGCCTGGAGTGTCGGACTAGCGGGAGGGCAAGTCTACGAGCAGTACTTC
once	TRBJ1-4	TRBD1	TRBV7-8	CASSPRGPYAPNEKLFF	TGTGCCAGCAGCCCAAGGGGGCCCTACGCCCCAAATGAAAAACTGTTTTTT
-	TRBJ2-1	TRBD1	TRBV6-5	CASNPRDSADNEQFF	TGTGCCAGCAACCCCCGGGACAGCGCTGACAATGAGCAGTTCTTC
-	TRBJ2-1	-	TRBV7-3	CASSPTNEAFNEQFF	TGTGCCAGCAGCCCCACCAACGAGGCATTCAATGAGCAGTTCTTC
-	TRBJ2-7	-	TRBV9	CASSVAAGVGYEQYF	TGTGCCAGCAGCGTAGCTGCCGGGGTTGGGTACGAGCAGTACTTC
-	TRBJ2-2	-	TRBV5-1	CASSLEVVDTGELFF	TGCGCCAGCAGCTTGGAAGTGGTAGACACCGGGGAGCTGTTTTTT
few	TRBJ2-1	-	TRBV5-1	CASSLEGVRYNEQFF	TGCGCCAGCAGCTTGGAGGGGGTACGGTACAATGAGCAGTTCTTC
-	TRBJ2-1	TRBD2	TRBV4-1	CASSQPTSGRFNEQFF	TGCGCCAGCAGCCAGCCGACTAGCGGGAGATTCAATGAGCAGTTCTTC
-	TRBJ1-2	-	TRBV15	CATTLGAGDVGYTF	TGTGCCACCACCCTCGGGGCAGGGGATGTTGGCTACACCTTC
-	TRBJ2-7	-	TRBV11-2	CASSLQGSSYEQYF	TGTGCCAGCAGCTTGCAGGGAAGCTCCTACGAGCAGTACTTT
-	TRBJ2-7	-	TRBV7-2	CASSETVSYEQYF	TGTGCCAGCAGCGAGACAGTCTCCTACGAGCAGTACTTC
few	TRBJ1-4	TRBD1	TRBV19	CASSISGQGDEKLFF	TGTGCCAGTAGTATATCTGGACAGGGGGATGAAAAACTGTTTTTT
-	TRBJ1-1	-	TRBV15	CATSMRREPEAFF	TGTGCCACCAGCATGCGTCGGGAGCCTGAAGCTTTCTTT
-	TRBJ2-3	-	TRBV27	CASSRTRTSTDTQYF	TGTGCCAGCAGCCGAACCCGGACTAGCACAGATACGCAGTATTTT
-	TRBJ2-5	TRBD1	TRBV7-8	CASSADRGPETQYF	TGTGCCAGCAGCGCGGACAGGGGGCCGGAGACCCAGTACTTC
-	TRBJ2-3	TRBD2	TRBV7-3	CASSPTSGPDTQYF	TGTGCCAGCAGCCCGACTAGCGGGCCAGATACGCAGTATTTT
-	TRBJ2-3	-	TRBV9	CASSSRDRAKAGEPTDTQYF	TGTGCCAGCAGCTCCCGGGACAGAGCGAAAGCGGGAGAGCCCACAGATACGCAGTATTTT
-	TRBJ1-5	-	TRBV28	CASSFEVFYSNQPQHF	TGTGCCAGCAGTTTTGAGGTCTTCTATAGCAATCAGCCCCAGCATTTT
-	TRBJ2-7	TRBD1	TRBV6-5	CARNTWTGSYEQYF	TGTGCCAGGAACACTTGGACAGGGTCCTACGAGCAGTACTTC
-	TRBJ1-6	-	TRBV4-2	CASSQVYPGAHRRSSLHF	TGTGCCAGCAGCCAAGTTTACCCAGGGGCGCATAGAAGGTCGTCCCTCCACTTT
-	TRBJ2-7	TRBD2	TRBV30	CAWSVHPPGTSGRAVIYEQYF	TGTGCCTGGAGTGTACATCCCCCAGGGACTAGCGGGAGGGCCGTAATCTACGAGCAGTACTTC
-	TRBJ2-1	-	TRBV6-5	CASSYRRDNEQFF	TGTGCCAGCAGTTACCGGCGGGACAATGAGCAGTTCTTC